This T cell receptor (beta chain) was identified during a study of T cell repertoires in cytomegalovirus infection. At the level of the study: Shared public TCR beta signatures pointed to both CMV infection and a matching HLA type.

MiXCR, applied by TCRdb to the reads, yields one record per CDR3 protein. The data show about 400,000 distinct CDR3 sequences, with around 18% seen just once and approximately 10% held by the top ten. General observations from the study: Summed frequency of public TCR beta families distinguished CMV carriers with the relevant HLA. HLA-C-restricted, CMV-specific TCR beta clonotypes were dominant ex vivo.

Note on this clonotype: Its specificity is not known.

The sample taken for sequencing was PBMCs. The sequence was collected from a human donor in good health (CMV status not recorded). Some clones in this sample may be carry-over from other donors' samples.

This CDR3 is CSARGWSPGANVLTF. The CDR3 bases are TGCAGTGCTAGGGGTTGGTCCCCGGGGGCCAACGTCCTGACTTTC. The V gene is TRBV20-1, the J gene TRBJ2-6; no reliable D call. Between the trimmed V and J ends, which lost 3 bases and 4 bases, there was a span of 13 bases. Germline V gene lookup returns CDR1 DFQATT and CDR2 SNEGSKA (reference sequence). This CDR3 spans 15 amino acids.